This entry concerns a single T cell receptor (beta chain). The data belong to a study of CD8 T cells in Susac syndrome. CD8+ and CD4+ T cells from blood underwent TCR beta sequencing. Treatment-naive patients with stable or active relapsing-remitting disease were the multiple sclerosis controls. TEMRA cells were FACS-enriched and CD8+ and CD4+ T cells negatively isolated. The germline CDR1 and CDR2 sequences are SGHAT and FQNNGV. Trimming stripped 4 bases from V and 7 bases from J, with 14 bases between. This CDR3 region has 14 residues. Reverse transcription of 0.5 to 1 ug RNA used random hexamers. The TCR beta CDR3 was amplified by immunoSEQ multiplex PCR across 54 Vbeta, 13 Jbeta. TCRdb processed the immunoSEQ multiplex PCR reads anew with MiXCR; each CDR3 protein has one entry. The sample lists under 550,000 distinct CDR3 sequences, 85% to 90% seen once, with about 0.12% in the top ten.

V is TRBV11-2 and J is TRBJ1-5; D is unclear. The sample was CD8+ T cells from PBMCs. This sequence was found in a human donor with multiple sclerosis. The CDR3 nucleotides are TGTGCCAGCAGCTCTGGCCCTGAGGGACAGCCCCAGCATTTT. It translates to CASSSGPEGQPQHF.